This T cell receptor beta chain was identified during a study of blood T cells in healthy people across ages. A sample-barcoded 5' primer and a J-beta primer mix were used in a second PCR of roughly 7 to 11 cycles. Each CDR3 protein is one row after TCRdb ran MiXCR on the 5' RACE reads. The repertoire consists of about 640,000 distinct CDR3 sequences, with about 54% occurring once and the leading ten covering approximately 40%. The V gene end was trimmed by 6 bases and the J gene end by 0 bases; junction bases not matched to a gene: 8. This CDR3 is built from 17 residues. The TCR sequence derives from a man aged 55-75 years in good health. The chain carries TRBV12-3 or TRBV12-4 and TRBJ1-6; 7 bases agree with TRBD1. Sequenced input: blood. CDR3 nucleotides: TGTGCCAGCAGGGCACAGGGGTCAAGCTCCTATAATTCACCCCTCCACTTT. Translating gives CASRAQGSSSYNSPLHF.